Here is one T cell receptor (beta chain) with its context. Its antigen is currently unknown. Sequencing of TCR beta was undertaken in CD8+ and CD4+ T cells derived from blood. This specimen comes from a study of CD8 T cells in Susac syndrome. About the research overall: Blood was drawn from patients with Susac syndrome. At that point, they were therapy-naive, on corticosteroids, or on intravenous immunoglobulin alone.

The RNA, roughly 0.45 to 1 ug, was put through reverse transcription using random hexamers. Amplification of TCR beta CDR3 spanned 54 Vbeta and 13 Jbeta via immunoSEQ multiplex PCR. TCRdb passed the immunoSEQ multiplex PCR reads through MiXCR, listing each CDR3 protein once. In the table there are hundreds of thousands of distinct CDR3 sequences, about 95% of which are singletons. Study-level points and caveats: The study conceded that relatively few individuals underwent its TCR sequencing and HLA analysis.

The TCR sequence derives from a human donor with Susac syndrome. Sequencing input: CD4+ T cells from PBMCs.

CDR3 bases: TGTGCCTGGAGTGTACGAGTAGCGAGTCTGGAGCAGTACTTC. Translated: CAWSVRVASLEQYF. J is TRBJ2-7 and V is TRBV30; perhaps TRBD2 as D (5 bases). CDR3 length equals 14 residues. Trimming left V 0 bases short and J 7 bases short, with 16 bases between. Germline assignment: CDR1 GTSNPN and CDR2 SVGIG (reference sequence).